This T cell receptor beta chain was retrieved from a study of cytomegalovirus exposure and HLA in healthy donors. The primer mix had 60 Vbeta and 13 Jbeta primers. Some clones are missing from TCRdb's copy, which holds only in-frame ones; the method was immunoSEQ multiplex PCR. In the table there are 74,000 or so clones, over 70% of which are singletons. This CDR3 spans 16 amino acids. Unmatched junction bases numbered 5, after V lost 0 bases and J lost 8 bases. Germline CDR1 SEHNR, CDR2 FQNEAQ (reference sequence). The sample was PBMCs. The TCR was taken from a man in his fifties or sixties in good health and CMV-seropositive. This rearrangement joins TRBV7-9 to TRBJ2-3; 13 bases are shared with TRBD2. The chain's CDR3 is CASSLALAGGPGTQYF. The CDR3 nucleotides are TGTGCCAGCAGCTTAGCACTAGCGGGGGGGCCAGGTACGCAGTATTTT. Combining the CDR3 with reference TRBV7-9 and TRBJ2-3 gives the whole variable domain DTGVSQNPRHKITKRGQNVTFRCDPISEHNRLYWYRQTLGQGPEFLTYFQNEAQLEKSRLLSDRFSAERPKGSFSTLEIQRTEQGDSAMYLCASSLALAGGPGTQYFGPGTRLTVL.